The 8 T cell receptor beta chains in this list originate from one sample, sequenced in a study of blood T cell repertoires in COVID-19. Libraries were prepared by immunoSEQ multiplex PCR; TCRdb keeps only in-frame clonotypes and omits some of them. The table records approximately 290,000 clones, 85% to 90% of them present only once. Sequenced input: peripheral blood. The source of these receptors is a man aged 30-40 years with acute or convalescent COVID-19.

The rearrangement links TRBV20-1 to TRBJ2-7; D might be TRBD1 (5 bases). Germline CDR1 and CDR2: DFQATT and SNEGSKA (reference sequence). The V end lost 3 bases, the J end lost 3 bases, and 12 bases lay between the germline ends. This CDR3 is 13 amino acids long. CDR3 residues: CSASRQPNYEQYF. In nucleotides, the CDR3 is TGCAGTGCTAGTAGACAGCCGAACTACGAGCAGTACTTC.

The rearrangement joins TRBV27 to TRBJ2-5, with D possibly matching TRBD1 (7 bases). V was clipped by 6 bases and J by 4 bases, with 12 bases between them. The CDR3 has 13 amino acids. Germline values: CDR1 MNHEY, CDR2 SMNVEV (reference sequence). The CDR3 DNA sequence: TGTGCCAGCAGCCAGGGGGGATTAGAGACCCAGTACTTC. Encoded protein: CASSQGGLETQYF.

This clone occurred a few times. The V and J genes are TRBV3-1 (or the pseudogene TRBV3-2) and TRBJ1-2; D uncertain. The CDR3 totals 11 residues. Germline CDR1 LGHDT, CDR2 YNNKEL (reference sequence). V lost 1 base and J lost 7, with 4 bases in between. CDR3 residues: CASSQGSGYTF. CDR3 sequence (DNA): TGTGCCAGCAGCCAAGGTAGTGGCTACACCTTC.

This clone has a handful of counts. This chain uses TRBV5-6 with TRBJ1-2; TRBD1 aligns across 8 bases. The germline gives CDR1 SGHDT, CDR2 YYEEEE. The CDR3 length is 15 residues. After removal of 4 bases from V and 0 bases from J, the junction contained 5 bases not matched to a gene. The CDR3 coding sequence is TGTGCCAGCAGCCAGGGGGCCCAAGCTAACTATGGCTACACCTTC. It codes for CASSQGAQANYGYTF.

As regards this clone: Germline and junction disagree at one end, which may indicate a read error. The J gene is TRBJ2-7, the V gene TRBV27; 7 positions agree with TRBD2. Germline V gives CDR1 MNHEY, CDR2 SMNVEV (reference sequence). The CDR3 sequence is 16 residues long. CDR3 in DNA: TGTGCCAGCAGTATATCTAGCGGCCCTTCAACCTACGAGCAGTACTTC. Its translation: CASSISSGPSTYEQYF.

V gene TRBV6-5 combines with J gene TRBJ1-6, with a possible D match to TRBD1 (5 bases). CDR1 and CDR2 from the germline V gene are MNHEY and SVGAGI. This CDR3 is built from 15 residues. The V end lost 4 bases, the J end lost 7 bases, and 14 bases lay between the germline ends. The CDR3 bases are TGTGCCAGCAGTTGGGGCAGGGTGACCAATTCACCCCTCCACTTT. It yields the protein CASSWGRVTNSPLHF.

This chain joins TRBV6-5 and TRBJ1-1; TRBD1 matches 11 bases. The CDR3 consists of 14 residues. The germline CDR1 and CDR2 sequences are MNHEY and SVGAGI. V gave up 8 bases and J gave up 7 bases; unmatched junction bases: 9. The CDR3 bases are TGTGCCAGCGGCAGGACAGGGGGCGGGAGTGAAGCTTTCTTT. Protein sequence: CASGRTGGGSEAFF.

As regards this clone: The same CDR3 can be traced to other DNA sequences in this sample. The chain carries TRBV10-3 and TRBJ2-3; tentative D call: TRBD2 (5 bases). The V gene's germline CDR1 is ENHRY and CDR2 SYGVKD. The CDR3 consists of 14 residues. Trimming pared 0 bases from V and 1 base from J, leaving 5 bases between. In DNA, the CDR3 is TGTGCCATCAGTGAGTCGAGGGGCACAGATACGCAGTATTTT. Its translation: CAISESRGTDTQYF.